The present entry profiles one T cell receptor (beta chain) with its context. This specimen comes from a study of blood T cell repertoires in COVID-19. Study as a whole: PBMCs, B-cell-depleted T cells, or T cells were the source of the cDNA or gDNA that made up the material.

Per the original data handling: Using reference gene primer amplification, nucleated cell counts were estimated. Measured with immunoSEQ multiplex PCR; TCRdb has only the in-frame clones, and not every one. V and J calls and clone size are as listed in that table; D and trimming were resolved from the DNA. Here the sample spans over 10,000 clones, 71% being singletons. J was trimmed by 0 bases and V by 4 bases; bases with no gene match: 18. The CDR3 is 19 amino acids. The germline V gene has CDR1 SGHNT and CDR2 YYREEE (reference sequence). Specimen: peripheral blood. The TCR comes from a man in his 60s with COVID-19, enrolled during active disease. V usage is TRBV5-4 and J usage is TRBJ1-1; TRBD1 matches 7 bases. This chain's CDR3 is CASSGPGTVIGGMNTEAFF. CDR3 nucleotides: TGTGCCAGCAGCGGTCCCGGGACAGTAATCGGCGGTATGAACACTGAAGCTTTCTTT.